The clone carrying this T cell receptor (beta chain) came up once. Its specificity is not known. The data are from a study of T cells in localized non-small cell lung cancer. Study observations and caveats: As only one tumor region underwent sequencing, heterogeneity remains possible. The study linked higher blood T cell density to longer overall survival. Uninvolved nearby lung showed the greatest T cell clonality, exceeding that found in tumor.

TCRdb's table, derived via immunoSEQ multiplex PCR, lists solely in-frame clones and lacks some. Of under 150,000 clones in the sample, 80% to 90% were seen once. Germline loops: CDR1 SGHRS, CDR2 YFSETQ. This CDR3 region has 14 residues. V shed 1 base, J shed 1 base, and the junction held 2 bases outside the gene matches. The source is a female donor over 55 with stage I lung adenocarcinoma. The rearrangement uses TRBV5-1 and TRBJ2-7, with TRBD2 identical over 7 bases. The specimen was peripheral blood, collected before any cancer treatment. The CDR3 bases are TGCGCCAGCAGCTTGCCGGGAGGATCCTACGAGCAGTACTTC. Its protein is CASSLPGGSYEQYF.